This TCR beta chain was identified during a study of blood T cell repertoires in COVID-19. Study summary: COVID-19 samples, acute and convalescent, were from the United States, Italy and Spain. PBMCs, B-cell-depleted T cells, or T cells provided the cDNA or gDNA that made up the material.

Per the study methods: Scientists estimated how many nucleated cells there were by amplifying reference gene primers. Data came from immunoSEQ multiplex PCR; TCRdb stores just in-frame clones and leaves some out. V and J calls and clone size are those listed in that table; D and trimming were worked out from the DNA. The sample includes under 250,000 clones, roughly 80% of them seen just once. Assignments of participants to cohorts depended upon their own reported clinical history. V dropped 5 bases and J dropped 8; count of bases not matched to a gene: 9. CDR3 length: 15 residues. Looked up from germline, CDR1 is MNHEY and CDR2 is SVGAGI.

This TCR was sampled from a middle-aged woman who had been exposed to COVID-19. The gene calls are TRBV6-5 and TRBJ1-4, with TRBD1 matching 9 bases. Sequenced input: PBMCs or T cells enriched from blood (not recorded which). In DNA, the CDR3 is TGTGCCAGCAGTCATACAGGGGGCGTAGAGGAAAAACTGTTTTTT. Translated: CASSHTGGVEEKLFF.